The source of this T cell receptor (beta chain) is a study of tumor-infiltrating lymphocytes in localized non-small cell lung cancer. Overall study findings and caveats: Different pieces of the same tissue were used for each assay.

TCRdb keeps only in-frame clones here, not all; method: immunoSEQ multiplex PCR. This sample has roughly 20,000 clones; more than 75% occur once, and the top ten carry more than 3%. With regard to this clone: Its antigen is as yet unknown.

The receptor comes from a human donor with non-small cell lung cancer. The sequencing input was lung tumor tissue.

The CDR3 loop reads CASSIHGGETEAFF. The CDR3 bases are TGTGCCAGCAGCATCCACGGAGGGGAAACTGAAGCTTTCTTT. The chain joins TRBV7-9 to TRBJ1-1; tentatively, D is TRBD1 (5 bases). Germline V lookup: CDR1 SEHNR, CDR2 FQNEAQ (reference sequence). V lost 5 bases and J 5 bases, leaving 15 bases between the germline ends. The CDR3 length is 14 residues.